The 8 T cell receptor beta chains presented below share a single source sample, sequenced in a study of early T cells in non-severe SARS-CoV-2 infection. Each CDR3 protein gets one entry after TCRdb re-called the 5' RACE reads with MiXCR. The sample yields 69,000 or so distinct CDR3 sequences, about 4.9% seen once. The source material was whole blood, sampled at baseline. All receptors derive from an adult who was a healthcare worker with PCR-confirmed SARS-CoV-2 infection or an uninfected control (not recorded which). The donor label of this sample is uncertain.

CDR3 DNA: TGTGCCAGCAGTTACGTGAGAGGGACTGAAAAACTGTTTTTT. It specifies CASSYVRGTEKLFF. V usage is TRBV12-3 or TRBV12-4 and J usage is TRBJ1-4; tentatively, D is TRBD1 (5 bases). V was trimmed by 4 bases and J by 7 bases, leaving 13 bases between them. The length of the CDR3 is 14 residues.

This clonotype was detected only a few times. The genes are TRBV1 and TRBJ2-4; the table's D call, TRBD1, was not checked against the DNA. TRBV1 is deemed a pseudogene. The CDR3 loop spans 16 amino acids. The CDR3 here is CTSSQDEGTGGNIQYF. DNA for the CDR3: TGCACCAGCAGCCAAGATGAGGGGACAGGGGGGAACATTCAGTACTTC.

In its sample, this clonotype was seen many times. The V gene is TRBV11-2, the J gene TRBJ1-2; a possible D gene is TRBD1 (5 bases). This CDR3 spans 12 amino acids. The germline V and J ends were trimmed by 3 bases and 6 bases, with 8 bases remaining between them. Looked up from germline, CDR1 is SGHAT and CDR2 is FQNNGV. CDR3 sequence (DNA): TGTGCCAGCAGCTTGGGGGGGAATGGCTACACCTTC. Residues: CASSLGGNGYTF.

This clonotype was picked up a small number of times. The chain couples TRBV27 to TRBJ1-4; 7 bases fit TRBD1. J gave up 4 bases and V 6 bases, and 11 bases lay outside the gene matches. The germline V gene has CDR1 MNHEY and CDR2 SMNVEV (reference sequence). This CDR3 spans 16 amino acids. The CDR3 DNA reads as TGTGCCAGCAGGGGAAATGCAGGGGGTATTAATGAAAAACTGTTTTTT. Translation gives CASRGNAGGINEKLFF.

This clonotype was seen more than once but under ten times. The chain recombines TRBV4-3 with TRBJ1-6; 8 nucleotides align to TRBD1. Germline trimming cut 3 bases from V and 3 bases from J; bases unmatched to any gene: 7. Germline lookup yields CDR1 LGHNA and CDR2 YSLEER. The CDR3 is made up of 17 amino acids. For the CDR3, the DNA is TGCGCCAGCAGCCAGAAGCAGGGGGCCGGCTATAATTCACCCCTCCACTTT. This gives the protein CASSQKQGAGYNSPLHF.

In its sample, this clonotype was seen many times. The chain is built from TRBV19 and TRBJ1-2; D is uncertain. The CDR3 contains 14 residues. From germline, CDR1 is LNHDA and CDR2 SQIVND (reference sequence). The V end was cut by 0 bases, the J end by 8 bases, with 13 bases between. CDR3 sequence reads: CASSIEARTGGYTF. CDR3 nucleotides: TGTGCCAGTAGTATAGAGGCCAGGACGGGCGGCTACACCTTC.

This clonotype came up many times. V and J are TRBV20-1 and TRBJ1-1; possible D gene TRBD1, 5 bases. Germline V gene data show CDR1 as DFQATT and CDR2 as SNEGSKA (reference sequence). CDR3 length equals 15 residues. V was shortened by 4 bases and J by 2 bases, with 17 bases between the two germline ends. This chain's CDR3 is CSAIRGQALNTEAFF. The CDR3 DNA reads as TGCAGTGCTATCCGTGGACAAGCCCTAAACACTGAAGCTTTCTTT.

There are many counts of this clonotype. The chain employs TRBV27 and TRBJ1-1; no definite D call. Germline CDR1 and CDR2: MNHEY and SMNVEV (reference sequence). The CDR3 has 15 amino acids. Trimming removed 3 bases at V and 0 bases at J, with 11 bases between. As DNA, the CDR3 is TGTGCCAGCAGTTTGGCAGGCCACTTGAACACTGAAGCTTTCTTT. As protein: CASSLAGHLNTEAFF.